This T cell receptor beta chain came from a study of cytomegalovirus exposure and HLA in healthy donors. Findings of the study overall: V- and J-gene trimming in TCR beta was tied to a missense DCLRE1C variant by an analysis performed later. The study dropped some indistinguishable V segments, TRBV6-2 and TRBV6-3 among them.

Amplification used 60 Vbeta primers and 13 Jbeta primers. Some clones are missing from TCRdb's copy, which holds only in-frame ones; the method was immunoSEQ multiplex PCR. The profile shows some 150,000 clones, around 82% of them singletons. V lost 3 bases, J lost 6 bases, and 11 bases lay in between. The CDR3 has 13 amino acids. Per the germline V gene, CDR1 is KGHSH and CDR2 is LQKENI. Points on this clone: The antigen is undetermined.

The source of this sequence is a man aged 18 to 30 in good health and CMV-seropositive. The sample consisted of PBMCs. The genes are TRBV18 and TRBJ1-2; a possible D gene is TRBD1 (5 bases). The DNA of the CDR3 is TGTGCCAGCTCACCTCAGGGTGGTGATGGCTACACCTTC. Protein: CASSPQGGDGYTF.